The text below deals with one T cell receptor (beta chain). Its cognate antigen has yet to be identified. It has no much larger one-base neighbor in the sample; base qualities were not kept. The library was made by the immunoSEQ multiplex PCR assay. For the multiplex PCR, a mixture combining 60 forward primers for TCR Vbeta segments and 13 reverse primers for TCR Jbeta segments was used. The CDR3 region of rearranged TCR beta genes was amplified from genomic DNA by a multiplex PCR assay. On the Illumina HiSeq System, the amplified TCR beta libraries were sequenced as 87-base-pair reads. In the original analysis: A later analysis tallied around 80 million unique TCR beta chains across the 660 or so repertoires, and approximately 12 million of those chains were shared by two or more donors. Raw reads were error-corrected and collapsed into unique sequences with a nearest-neighbor algorithm that merged closely related sequences to remove PCR and sequencing errors. To assign V, D and J gene segments, CDR3 sequences were aligned to IMGT reference sequences. For a sequence to be retained, a match of at least six nucleotides to both a V gene segment and a J gene segment was required. A rearrangement was called productive if the CDR3 had no stop codons and remained in frame with V and J, and every other rearrangement was called non-productive. Following IMGT convention, CDR3 was defined as the stretch from the second conserved V-encoded cysteine to the conserved J-encoded phenylalanine. Sequences without an unambiguous match to a single V gene segment were excluded from the earlier analysis of a few hundred of the donors. An earlier analysis of over 450 of the donors classified V segments as functional when productive rearrangements were above 56.7% and as segregating when the standard deviation between donors was above 5%. To diagnose cytomegalovirus status from the catalog of TCR beta chain sequences, a statistical classification framework was built. In a later analysis, V and J genes were assigned by comparing TCR nucleotide sequences against IMGT/GENE-DB human TR gene sequences. A later analysis assigned CDR3 sequences and most-parsimonious VDJ recombination scenarios with the TCRdist pipeline. In a later analysis, each TCR beta chain was defined by its CDR3 amino acid sequence together with its V-gene family, and reads lacking a unique V-gene family were excluded. To address suspected cross-contamination and a sequencing artifact, a later analysis removed roughly 640 highly shared, low-generation-probability nucleotide sequences. For each public chain, a later analysis derived a clonal expansion index from normalized ranks of inferred template counts within each repertoire. A later analysis computed generation probabilities with a VDJ recombination model fitted to out-of-frame rearrangements, and checked the results against IGoR. In a later analysis, hypergeometric tests were used to score TCR-TCR, TCR-HLA and TCR-CMV co-occurrence, with a repertoire-size bias correction applied to TCR pairs. In a later analysis, false discovery rates were estimated by permuting HLA or CMV assignments 20 times. In a later analysis, co-occurring TCRs were grouped with DBSCAN, and TCRdist sequence similarity was added when clustering was performed within HLA-allele-positive subsets. Repertoires with fewer than 30,000 or more than 120,000 public chains, plus five repertoires with anomalous nucleotide sharing, were excluded from co-occurrence clustering. This immuneACCESS table, as held by TCRdb, lists in-frame sequences with V and J called but not all clones. Of the missing ones, under half trace to an unresolved V gene in checked studies; the others have no known cause. The D gene and trimming were derived from the DNA, and the V and J assignments and clone size from that table. In all, the sample holds 150,000 to 160,000 clones, and about 80% of those were seen once. The ten largest account for around 4.1% of the sample.

The cohort consisted of 666 healthy bone marrow donors. At the time of sampling, all cohort members were nominally healthy, though unrecorded immune exposures were likely present. The donor tested CMV seronegative and was one of the 352 seronegative cohort members. Each donor provided a peripheral blood sample, and peripheral blood mononuclear cells were used for TCR beta sequencing. Genomic DNA extraction from the blood cell samples was performed with the Qiagen DNeasy Blood Extraction Kit. The germline V gene encodes CDR1 MDHEN and CDR2 SYDVKM. V loses 7 bases at its end and J loses 8 bases; junction bases beyond the gene matches: 13. Inclusive of the bounding cysteine and phenylalanine, the CDR3 is 15 residues long. Solely the CDR3 DNA is kept, with 45 bases framed from the first base. The sample originates from a study of cytomegalovirus exposure and HLA in healthy donors (dated by TCRdb to about 2017). At the level of the whole study: An earlier analysis of 587 of the donors reported 276 Gb of sequence data and some 110 million unique TCR beta sequences obtained from roughly 180 million T cells. An early release covering some 640 HLA-typed donors comprised 250 to 350 gigabases of sequencing data and approximately 85 million unique TCR sequences. Of the approximately 370 genotyped donors, 81% were placed in the genetic ancestry cluster associated with self-reported Caucasian donors. The study was designed to test whether signatures of past pathogen exposure could be identified by cataloging public T cell receptors. The study used immunosequencing to profile the T cell repertoires of several hundred subjects and linked those repertoires to cytomegalovirus serostatus. In addition to the first cohort of hundreds of subjects, a separate validation cohort of some 120 different subjects was used. High-throughput TCR immunosequencing, statistical association of individual TCRs with disease status, and machine learning were combined to predict cytomegalovirus infection status. To study patterns of TCR occurrence, a later analysis re-analyzed previously published TCR beta repertoires from 700 or so donors and added high-resolution HLA genotyping. Rather than using new phenotypic data, the later analysis identified candidate immune exposures from TCR beta sequences and from how often those sequences occurred across donors. To decide whether each TCR beta V gene segment behaved as functional or pseudogenic, an earlier analysis of approximately 600 of the donors relied on high-throughput TCR beta sequencing. Donor age, sex, ethnicity and CMV serostatus were compiled alongside the repertoire data. Genome-wide SNP genotypes for about 55% of the roughly 670 donors were used in a later genetic analysis, which treated that subset as a discovery cohort. Every repertoire in the discovery cohort had been generated on one and the same sequencing platform. Both class I and class II loci were covered by HLA typing, at four-digit resolution. The number of donors typed differed by locus, with 629-630 for A, B, C, DRB1 and DQB1, around 520 for DQA1, 600 to 610 for DPA1, and 450 to 480 for DPB1. Several DR-DQ haplotypes were treated as single units for association and clustering because of strong linkage in the cohort. Among roughly 400 genotyped donors of the cohort, an average of about 220,000 unique TCR beta nucleotide sequences was sequenced per donor, of which about 18% were non-productive.

Study-wide conclusions, independent of this receptor: In this cohort, only TCR beta chains were sequenced, and detectable features were limited by the absence of alpha or paired-chain data. HLA typing was unavailable for some donors at each locus, so association tests used only the typed subset. While some public TCRs were present in many individuals, most TCR sequences turned up only very rarely across donors. In a later analysis, most CMV-associated TCR beta chains were found to appear HLA-restricted, with HLA associations seemingly driven largely by CMV exposure. Immune exposure information for the cohort was limited to CMV serostatus. In a later analysis, several top co-occurrence clusters were reported to appear linked to parvovirus B19, influenza, CMV and Epstein-Barr virus. The presence/absence analyses assumed that sequencing depth was roughly uniform across donors, and that assumption may not be true. Some IMGT-functional V segments, including TRBV6-2 and TRBV6-3, could not be told apart with the 87-base-pair reads, so those segments were excluded. A cluster of highly shared sequence variants was judged likely to be a technical artifact of the sequencing pipeline. An association between a missense DCLRE1C variant and V-gene and J-gene trimming of TCR beta chains was found in a later genetic analysis and replicated in an independent cohort. A later analysis found that TCR association rates varied across HLA loci, with DRB1 alleles showing the most associated TCRs and HLA-C alleles the fewest. A later genetic analysis reported fewer N-insertions in productive TCRs among donors in an Asian-associated ancestry cluster than the roughly 700-donor mean. Over 15 rarely observed V segments, including chromosome 9 orphons, were excluded from the earlier analysis of a few hundred of the donors because counts were too low. In vitro tests confirmed that a few of the cytomegalovirus-associated TCR beta chains recognize cytomegalovirus antigens. A later analysis associated approximately 17,000 TCR beta sequences with specific HLA alleles at a false discovery rate of 0.05. The classifier was reported to diagnose cytomegalovirus status with high specificity and sensitivity in both the original cohort and the validation cohort. The study gave a list of 150 to 200 TCR beta chains associated with cytomegalovirus. In an earlier analysis of roughly 560 of the donors, most TCR beta V segments were observed in productive rearrangements about 87% or about 30% of the time, broadly matching IMGT annotations. The authors suggested that the approach could potentially be generalized to other disease states and immunological phenotypes. When HLA alleles, especially DR and DQ, strongly co-occurred, attributing TCR associations to individual alleles was difficult. Correlated functional status among segregating V segments might be attributable to linkage disequilibrium, but an unknown experimental factor could not be ruled out. A further reported finding was that TCR beta sequences accurately predicted the HLA-A and HLA-B alleles for most subjects in the first cohort. Compared with equally common non-associated chains, HLA-associated TCR beta chains in a later analysis were more clonally expanded and had lower generation probabilities.

Sequences were obtained from PBMCs. In this chain, TRBV28 is recombined with TRBJ1-4, with 7 middle bases fitting TRBD1. The source is a woman aged 35 to 49 in good health and CMV-seronegative. The CDR3 is CASTKKGAIGEKLFF. The nucleotides read TGTGCCAGCACAAAGAAGGGGGCGATCGGGGAAAAACTGTTTTTT.